Shown below are 17 T cell receptor beta chains from a single sample sequenced in a study of a mutant IDH1 vaccine in newly diagnosed glioma. Described time point: baseline, week 1 (first vaccination visit). Treatment given: pre-vaccination baseline after standard-of-care therapy. Sequencing was performed with immunoSEQ multiplex PCR; in TCRdb, only in-frame clones are kept and a portion is missing. The data hold tens of thousands of clones, with 70% to 80% observed a single time. This specimen consisted of PBMCs, obtained from a glioma patient treated with radiotherapy, temozolomide or both. The receptor set was obtained from a man in his forties or fifties with glioma.

In this sample, this clone turned up many times. This chain uses TRBV7-9 with TRBJ2-7; the D gene is possibly TRBD1 (6 bases). Trimming removed 7 bases at V and 3 bases at J, with 13 bases between. This CDR3 contains 13 residues. Germline V CDR1 and CDR2: SEHNR, FQNEAQ (reference sequence). CDR3 protein: CASTVEGVYEQYF. The CDR3, as DNA: TGTGCCAGCACCGTTGAGGGGGTCTACGAGCAGTACTTC.

V and J are TRBV2 and TRBJ1-5, with 8 bases that match TRBD1. Germline V gene lookup returns CDR1 SNHLY and CDR2 FYNNEI. V dropped 5 bases and J dropped 4; count of bases not matched to a gene: 7. CDR3 length: 15 amino acids. The CDR3 DNA follows: TGTGCCAGCAGTCCTACAGGGGGTAGTAATCAGCCCCAGCATTTT. Its translation: CASSPTGGSNQPQHF.

The J gene is TRBJ2-7, the V gene TRBV10-3; D assignment may be TRBD1 or TRBD2 (5 bases each). The CDR3 extends over 14 amino acids. The germline V gene has CDR1 ENHRY and CDR2 SYGVKD. V gave up 11 bases and J gave up 0 bases, with 17 bases separating them. The CDR3 DNA reads as TGTGCCGCCCGTGTGGGGGTTAGCTCCTACGAGCAGTACTTC. Its translation is CAARVGVSSYEQYF.

V usage is TRBV29-1 and J usage is TRBJ1-1; D call uncertain. In germline, CDR1 is SQVTM, CDR2 ANQGSEA. Trimming stripped 4 bases from V and 7 bases from J, with 19 bases between. The CDR3 contains 14 residues. This CDR3 is CSVGNSLRYGEAFF. CDR3 coding DNA: TGCAGCGTTGGTAACAGTCTTCGTTATGGTGAAGCTTTCTTT.

The genes are TRBV19 and TRBJ1-2; D remains unclear. Germline values: CDR1 LNHDA, CDR2 SQIVND (reference sequence). This CDR3 is 13 amino acids long. Trimming cost V 1 base and J 8 bases, with 11 bases left between them. The CDR3, as DNA: TGTGCCAGTAGTATAGGAGTGACAAGAGGCTACACCTTC. Translation gives CASSIGVTRGYTF.

The rearrangement links TRBV9 to TRBJ2-1; D might be TRBD1 (5 bases). The germline V and J ends were trimmed by 4 bases and 8 bases, with 16 bases remaining between them. Germline V gene data show CDR1 as SGDLS and CDR2 as YYNGEE. The CDR3 is 14 residues long. CDR3 sequence (DNA): TGTGCCAGCAGCCCTCACAACGCAGGGCATGAGCAGTTCTTC. Protein: CASSPHNAGHEQFF.

The chain employs TRBV6-5 and TRBJ2-3, with D tentatively TRBD1 or TRBD2 (5 bases each). Trimming took 5 bases from V and 2 from J, leaving 14 bases between them. The CDR3 loop spans 15 amino acids. The V gene's germline CDR1 is MNHEY and CDR2 SVGAGI. The CDR3 loop is CASSTRDRPTDTQYF. CDR3 nucleotides: TGTGCCAGCAGTACCCGGGACCGACCCACAGATACGCAGTATTTT.

This clone was counted once. One junction end does not reproduce the germline sequence, and a read error may be involved. The chain joins TRBV10-3 to TRBJ1-2; 9 bases map to TRBD1. The length of the CDR3 is 13 residues. The germline V gene has CDR1 ENHRY and CDR2 SYGVKD. Here the CDR3 reads CAITEGQGDGYTF. The CDR3 DNA reads as TGTGCCATCACTGAGGGACAGGGTGACGGCTACACCTTC.

This clone came up once. The chain recombines TRBV18 with TRBJ2-7, with D possibly matching TRBD1 (8 bases). V lost 6 bases to trimming and J lost 4 bases, with 16 bases between them. CDR3 size: 14 residues. From germline, CDR1 is KGHSH and CDR2 LQKENI. The DNA for the CDR3 is TGTGCCAGCTCCTCGGACAGGGAGGGTTACGAGCAGTACTTC. Its translation: CASSSDREGYEQYF.

The J gene is TRBJ2-1, the V gene TRBV4-1; D unresolved. The CDR3 sequence is 15 residues long. Germline V gene sequence: CDR1 MGHRA, CDR2 YSYEKL. V was pared by 0 bases and J by 6 bases, with 12 bases between. The CDR3 sequence: CASSQERGVANEQFF. DNA of the CDR3: TGCGCCAGCAGCCAAGAACGTGGGGTGGCCAATGAGCAGTTCTTC.

The chain has TRBV7-8 and TRBJ1-5; the match to TRBD1 covers 7 bases. The germline V gene has CDR1 SGHVS and CDR2 FQNEAQ. The length of the CDR3 is 13 residues. The junction had 1 base not matched to a gene; V was cut back by 3 bases and J by 5 bases. The CDR3 protein is CASSFQGDQPQHF. DNA of the CDR3: TGTGCCAGCAGCTTTCAGGGGGATCAGCCCCAGCATTTT.

This CDR3 is CSARGPGEQFF. The CDR3 nucleotides read TGCAGTGCTAGGGGTCCCGGTGAGCAGTTCTTC. The chain employs TRBV20-1 and TRBJ2-1, with D unresolved. Trimming took off 3 bases at V and 9 bases at J, with 9 bases between the two ends. Germline V gene lookup returns CDR1 DFQATT and CDR2 SNEGSKA (reference sequence). CDR3 length: 11 residues.

The rearrangement joins TRBV6-6 to TRBJ2-1, with D tentatively TRBD1 (6 bases). CDR3 length: 12 amino acids. Trimming removed 11 bases from V and 8 bases from J, with 16 bases in between. Germline V gene lookup returns CDR1 MNHNY and CDR2 SVGAGI (reference sequence). CDR3 protein: CAASLGGHEQFF. The CDR3 nucleotides are TGTGCCGCTTCCCTTGGGGGCCATGAGCAGTTCTTC.

This chain uses TRBV28 with TRBJ1-5, with TRBD1 as a possible D gene (5 bases). The CDR3 is made up of 14 amino acids. V was cut by 3 bases and J by 6 bases, with 12 bases left in between. Germline values: CDR1 MDHEN, CDR2 SYDVKM. CDR3 in amino acids: CASSLAGSGQPQHF. CDR3 nucleotides: TGTGCCAGCAGTTTGGCAGGGTCAGGTCAGCCCCAGCATTTT.

The sample holds one count of this clone. The chain uses TRBV7-2 and TRBJ2-7; 8 positions agree with TRBD1. The germline gives CDR1 SGHTA, CDR2 FQGNSA. The CDR3 is made up of 16 amino acids. After removal of 5 bases from V and 0 bases from J, the junction contained 9 bases not matched to a gene. CDR3 protein: CASSPRTGFSSYEQYF. Here the CDR3 DNA reads TGTGCCAGCAGCCCCAGGACAGGGTTTAGCTCCTACGAGCAGTACTTC.

The chain employs TRBV19 and TRBJ1-5, with a tentative D call TRBD1 (6 bases). The germline CDR1 and CDR2 sequences are LNHDA and SQIVND (reference sequence). The CDR3 consists of 16 residues. Trimming stripped 3 bases from V and 4 bases from J, with 16 bases between. CDR3 in amino acids: CASSILPMQGNQPQHF. CDR3 nucleotides: TGTGCCAGTAGTATCCTACCCATGCAGGGGAATCAGCCCCAGCATTTT.

The chain is built from TRBV9 and TRBJ2-7; no reliable D call. V shed 2 bases and J shed 6 bases, with 15 bases lying between them. This CDR3 has 14 residues. Germline V gene data show CDR1 as SGDLS and CDR2 as YYNGEE. CDR3 nucleotides: TGTGCCAGCAGCGTTAATTACGACCTCGGCGAGCAGTACTTC. Translated, it gives CASSVNYDLGEQYF.